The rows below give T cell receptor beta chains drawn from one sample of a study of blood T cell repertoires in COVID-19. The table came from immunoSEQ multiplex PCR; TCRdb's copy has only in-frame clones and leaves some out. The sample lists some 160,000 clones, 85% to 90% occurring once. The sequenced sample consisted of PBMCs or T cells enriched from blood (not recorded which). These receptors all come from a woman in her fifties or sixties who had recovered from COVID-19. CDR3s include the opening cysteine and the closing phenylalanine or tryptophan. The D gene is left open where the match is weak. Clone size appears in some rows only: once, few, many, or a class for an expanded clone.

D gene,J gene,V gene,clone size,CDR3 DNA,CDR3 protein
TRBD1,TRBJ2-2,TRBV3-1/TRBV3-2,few,TGTGCCAGCAGCCGAAAAACAGGGGCAAACACCGGGGAGCTGTTTTTT,CASSRKTGANTGELFF
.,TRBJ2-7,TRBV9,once,TGTGCCAGCAGCGTAGGTTCCTGGTCGGGGGAGCAGTACTTC,CASSVGSWSGEQYF
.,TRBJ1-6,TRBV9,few,TGTGCCAGCAGCGTAGTTGGAGACTCCTATAATTCACCCCTCCACTTT,CASSVVGDSYNSPLHF
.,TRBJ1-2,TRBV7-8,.,TGTGCCAGCAGGGCGGGGCCGGGAGGCTACACCTTC,CASRAGPGGYTF
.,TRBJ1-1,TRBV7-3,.,TGTGCCAGCAGCTTCGCCGGGAACACTGAAGCTTTCTTT,CASSFAGNTEAFF
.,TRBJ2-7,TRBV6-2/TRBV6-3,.,TGTGCCAGCAGTTACTCGGCGGCGCGGAGTTGGTCCTACGAGCAGTACTTC,CASSYSAARSWSYEQYF
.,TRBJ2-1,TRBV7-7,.,TGTGCCAGCAGCTTGGGAGCGGGTGGCTCCTACAATGAGCAGTTCTTC,CASSLGAGGSYNEQFF
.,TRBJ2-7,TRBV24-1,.,TGTGCCACCAGTGACTCTATGGACAGCAGCTCCTACGAGCAGTACTTC,CATSDSMDSSSYEQYF
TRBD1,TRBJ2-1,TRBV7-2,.,TGTGCCAGCAGCTTAGTTGGGACAGCGCAGTTCTTC,CASSLVGTAQFF
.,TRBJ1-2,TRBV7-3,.,TGTGCCAGCAGCTTAGCCCGGGGTAATGGCTACACCTTC,CASSLARGNGYTF
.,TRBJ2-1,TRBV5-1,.,TGCGCCAGCAGCTACGACAGCTACTACAATGAGCAGTTCTTC,CASSYDSYYNEQFF
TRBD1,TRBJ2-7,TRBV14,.,TGTGCCAGCAGCCCTACCCTGACAGGGGGCTACGAGCAGTACTTC,CASSPTLTGGYEQYF
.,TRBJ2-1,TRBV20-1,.,TGCAGTGCTAGTGGCAGGGTGAATGAGCAGTTCTTC,CSASGRVNEQFF
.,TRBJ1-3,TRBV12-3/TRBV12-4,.,TGTGCCGACCAGGCCAGCTCTGGAAACACCATATATTTT,CADQASSGNTIYF
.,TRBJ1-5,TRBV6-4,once,TGTGCCAGCAGTGAGGGCAGGCCACCGAATCAGCCCCAGCATTTT,CASSEGRPPNQPQHF
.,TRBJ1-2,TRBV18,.,TGTGCCAGCTCACTGACCGACGCGGTCCCGGACTATGGCTACACCTTC,CASSLTDAVPDYGYTF
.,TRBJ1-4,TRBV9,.,TGTGCCAGCAGCGAGGGGGTGGGAGATGAAAAACTGTTTTTT,CASSEGVGDEKLFF
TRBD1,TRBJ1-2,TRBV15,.,TGTGCCACCAGCGTAGGGACAGGGAATGGCTACACCTTC,CATSVGTGNGYTF
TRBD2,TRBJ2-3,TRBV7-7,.,TGTGCTAGCAGCTTAGGCGGGGGGGCTTCAGATACGCAGTATTTT,CASSLGGGASDTQYF
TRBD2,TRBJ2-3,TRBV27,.,TGTGCCAGCAGTGTGATAGCGGGGCCCAGGGCAGATACGCAGTATTTT,CASSVIAGPRADTQYF
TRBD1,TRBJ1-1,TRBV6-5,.,TGTGCCAGCAGGGACAGACAGGGTAGCACTGAAGCTTTCTTT,CASRDRQGSTEAFF
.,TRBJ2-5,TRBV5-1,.,TGCGCCAGCAGCTTGGACTCGCCCGAGACCCAGTACTTC,CASSLDSPETQYF
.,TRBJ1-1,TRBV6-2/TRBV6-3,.,TGTGCCAGCAGTTATCACCCCCGGAGGTGGACTGAAGCTTTCTTT,CASSYHPRRWTEAFF
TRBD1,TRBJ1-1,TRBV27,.,TGTGCCAGCAATGCGCAGGTGAAGGGGGCATCTGAAGCTTTCTTT,CASNAQVKGASEAFF
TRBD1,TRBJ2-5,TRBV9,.,TGTGCCAGCAGCGCCAGGACAGGGGAAGGGGAGACCCAGTACTTC,CASSARTGEGETQYF
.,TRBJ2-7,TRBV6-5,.,TGTGCCAGCAGAGGACAGCACTACGAGCAGTACTTC,CASRGQHYEQYF
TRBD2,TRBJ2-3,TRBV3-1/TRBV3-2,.,TGTGCCAGCAGCCCCGAAGCGGGGCCCCTGAGAGATACGCAGTATTTT,CASSPEAGPLRDTQYF
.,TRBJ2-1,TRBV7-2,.,TGTGCCAGCAGCTTATTGGGCGTTAGCTCCTACAATGAGCAGTTCTTC,CASSLLGVSSYNEQFF
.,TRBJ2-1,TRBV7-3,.,TGTGCCAGCAGCTTAGAAGGACAGAATGAGCAGTTCTTC,CASSLEGQNEQFF
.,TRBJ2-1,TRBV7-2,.,TGTGCCAGCAGCGCAGGGGAGGGATCCTACAATGAGCAGTTCTTC,CASSAGEGSYNEQFF
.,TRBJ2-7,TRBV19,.,TGTGCCAGTAAAAGACTCCCAAGCTCCTACGAGCAGTACTTC,CASKRLPSSYEQYF
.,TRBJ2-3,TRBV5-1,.,TGCGCCAGCAGCTTGTACAAAGATACGCAGTATTTT,CASSLYKDTQYF
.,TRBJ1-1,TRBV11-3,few,TGTGCCAGCAGCTTAGGGGGGCCGCAGACTGAAGCTTTCTTT,CASSLGGPQTEAFF